This T cell receptor beta chain comes out of a study of T cells in Graves' hyperthyroidism and ophthalmopathy. General study points: Most thyroid clonotypes that were expanded above 0.001 also turned up in blood.

Disease duration under 2 months; hyperthyroidism patients were aged 18 to 65. This clonotype showed up just a few times. Its matching antigen is unknown. Regions amplified from RNA transcripts were the TCR beta CDR3 regions. In the first-round RT-PCR of the TCR CDR3, the HTBI primer set was used. TCRdb re-called the multiplex PCR reads through MiXCR, storing one row per CDR3 protein. This table holds under 250,000 distinct CDR3 sequences, roughly 17% found once. V was trimmed by 0 bases and J by 1 base, leaving 7 bases between them. The CDR3 consists of 15 residues. Per the germline V gene, CDR1 is SNHLY and CDR2 is FYNNEI.

The receptor's source is a woman aged 50 to 60 with Graves' hyperthyroidism. Source material: blood. This chain uses TRBV2 with TRBJ1-5, with D perhaps matching TRBD1 (5 bases). DNA for the CDR3: TGTGCCAGCAGTGAAGCGGGGGGGAGCAATCAGCCCCAGCATTTT. Translating it yields CASSEAGGSNQPQHF.